This T cell receptor beta chain was sequenced for a study of response to subunit inactivated influenza vaccine. The CDR3 loop spans 14 amino acids. CDR1 and CDR2 from the germline V gene are LGHDT and YNNKEL (reference sequence). V shed 1 base and J shed 7 bases, with 14 bases lying between them. To note about this clonotype: Its target is not known.

General study findings and limits: Each seasonal influenza vaccination, the authors suggested, recruits few new T cells.

TCRdb reprocessed the RT-PCR reads via MiXCR and lists one record per CDR3 protein. The sample has 590,000 or so distinct CDR3 sequences, 12% to 15% seen once. Source: PBMCs from blood, taken less than 15 days before vaccination. The chain has TRBV3-1 and TRBJ2-7; no clear D. This sequence originates from a man aged 50 to 59 who received an inactivated influenza vaccine. Written as DNA, the CDR3 is TGTGCCAGCAGCCAAGTAGCAGGTTCTTTAGAGCAGTACTTC. This encodes CASSQVAGSLEQYF.